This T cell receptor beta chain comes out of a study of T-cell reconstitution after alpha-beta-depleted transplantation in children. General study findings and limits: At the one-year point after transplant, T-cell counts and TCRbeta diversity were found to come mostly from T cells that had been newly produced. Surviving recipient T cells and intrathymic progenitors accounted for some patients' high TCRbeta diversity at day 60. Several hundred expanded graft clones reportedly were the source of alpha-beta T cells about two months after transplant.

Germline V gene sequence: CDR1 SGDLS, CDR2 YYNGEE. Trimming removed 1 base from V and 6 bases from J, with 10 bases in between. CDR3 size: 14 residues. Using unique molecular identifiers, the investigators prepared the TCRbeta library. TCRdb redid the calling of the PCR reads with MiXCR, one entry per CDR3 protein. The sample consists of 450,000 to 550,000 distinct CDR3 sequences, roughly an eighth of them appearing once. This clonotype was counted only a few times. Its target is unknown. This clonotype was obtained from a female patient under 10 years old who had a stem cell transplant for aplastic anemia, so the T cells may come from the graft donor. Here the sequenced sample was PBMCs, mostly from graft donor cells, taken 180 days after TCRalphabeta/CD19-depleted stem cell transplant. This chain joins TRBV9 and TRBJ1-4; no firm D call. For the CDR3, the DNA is TGTGCCAGCAGCGTATCTTGGGGTCATGAAAAACTGTTTTTT. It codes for CASSVSWGHEKLFF.